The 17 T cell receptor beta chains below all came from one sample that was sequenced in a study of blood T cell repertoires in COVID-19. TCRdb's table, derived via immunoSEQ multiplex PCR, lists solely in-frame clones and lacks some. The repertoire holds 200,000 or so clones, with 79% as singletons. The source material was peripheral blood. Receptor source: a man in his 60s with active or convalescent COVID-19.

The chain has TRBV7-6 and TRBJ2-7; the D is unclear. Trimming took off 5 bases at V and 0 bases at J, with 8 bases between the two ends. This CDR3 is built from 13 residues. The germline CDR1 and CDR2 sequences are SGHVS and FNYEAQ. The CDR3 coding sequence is TGTGCCAGCAGCCAGACTTACTCCTACGAGCAGTACTTC. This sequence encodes CASSQTYSYEQYF.

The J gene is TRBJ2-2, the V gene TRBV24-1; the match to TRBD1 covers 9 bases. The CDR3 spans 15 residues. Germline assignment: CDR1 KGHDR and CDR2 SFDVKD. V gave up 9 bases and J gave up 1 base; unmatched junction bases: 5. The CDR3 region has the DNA TGTGCCACCGGGACAGGGTCGAGGAACACCGGGGAGCTGTTTTTT. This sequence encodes CATGTGSRNTGELFF.

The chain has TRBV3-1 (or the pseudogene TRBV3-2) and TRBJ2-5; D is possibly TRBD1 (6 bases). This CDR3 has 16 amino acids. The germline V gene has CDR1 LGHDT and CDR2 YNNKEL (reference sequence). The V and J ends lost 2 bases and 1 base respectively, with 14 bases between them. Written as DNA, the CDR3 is TGTGCCAGCAGCCAAAACCCGGGACAACTCCAAGAGACCCAGTACTTC. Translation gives CASSQNPGQLQETQYF.

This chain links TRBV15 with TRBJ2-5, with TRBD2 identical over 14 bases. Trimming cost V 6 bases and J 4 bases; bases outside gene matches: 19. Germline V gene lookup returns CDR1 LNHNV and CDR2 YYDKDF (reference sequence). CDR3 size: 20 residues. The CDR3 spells CATSSGGAAWTSGRRETQYF. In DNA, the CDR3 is TGTGCCACCAGTTCCGGAGGGGCTGCCTGGACTAGCGGGAGGAGAGAGACCCAGTACTTC. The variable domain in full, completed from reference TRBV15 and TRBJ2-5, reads DAMVIQNPRYQVTQFGKPVTLSCSQTLNHNVMYWYQQKSSQAPKLLFHYYDKDFNNEADTPDNFQSRRPNTSFCFLDIRSPGLGDTAMYLCATSSGGAAWTSGRRETQYFGPGTRLLVL.

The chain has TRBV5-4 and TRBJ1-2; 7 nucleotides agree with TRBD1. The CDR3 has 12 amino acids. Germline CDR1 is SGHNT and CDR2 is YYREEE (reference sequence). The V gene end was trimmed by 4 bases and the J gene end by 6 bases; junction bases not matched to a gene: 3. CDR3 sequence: CASSLQGNGYTF. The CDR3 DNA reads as TGTGCCAGCAGCCTACAGGGGAATGGCTACACCTTC. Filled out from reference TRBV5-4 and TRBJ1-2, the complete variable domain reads ETGVTQSPTHLIKTRGQQVTLRCSSQSGHNTVSWYQQALGQGPQFIFQYYREEENGRGNFPPRFSGLQFPNYSSELNVNALELDDSALYLCASSLQGNGYTFGSGTRLTVV.

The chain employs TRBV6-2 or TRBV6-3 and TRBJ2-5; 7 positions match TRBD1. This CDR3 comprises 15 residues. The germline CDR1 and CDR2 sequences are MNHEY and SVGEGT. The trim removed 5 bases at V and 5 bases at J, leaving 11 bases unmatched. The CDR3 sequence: CASSGRGNRRETQYF. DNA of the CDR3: TGTGCCAGCAGTGGCAGGGGGAATAGACGGGAGACCCAGTACTTC.

The CDR3 region is CASSFSTSYEQYF. CDR3 bases: TGTGCCAGCAGCTTTTCCACTTCCTACGAGCAGTACTTC. The J gene is TRBJ2-7, the V gene TRBV5-6; no reliable D call. The CDR3 has 13 residues. Germline values: CDR1 SGHDT, CDR2 YYEEEE. The ends were cut back, 2 bases at V and 1 base at J, with 7 bases in the middle.

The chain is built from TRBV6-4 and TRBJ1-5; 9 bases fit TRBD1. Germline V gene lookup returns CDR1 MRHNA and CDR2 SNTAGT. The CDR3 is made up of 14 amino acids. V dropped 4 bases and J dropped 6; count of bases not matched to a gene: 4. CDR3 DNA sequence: TGTGCCAGCAGTGTTACAGGGGGCTCTCAGCCCCAGCATTTT. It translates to CASSVTGGSQPQHF.

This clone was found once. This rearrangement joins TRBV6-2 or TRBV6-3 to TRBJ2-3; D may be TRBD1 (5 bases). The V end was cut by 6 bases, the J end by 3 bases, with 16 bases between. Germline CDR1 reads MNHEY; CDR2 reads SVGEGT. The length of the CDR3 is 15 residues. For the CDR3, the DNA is TGTGCCAGCAGCTTGAGTAGGGGCAAGACAGATACGCAGTATTTT. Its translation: CASSLSRGKTDTQYF.

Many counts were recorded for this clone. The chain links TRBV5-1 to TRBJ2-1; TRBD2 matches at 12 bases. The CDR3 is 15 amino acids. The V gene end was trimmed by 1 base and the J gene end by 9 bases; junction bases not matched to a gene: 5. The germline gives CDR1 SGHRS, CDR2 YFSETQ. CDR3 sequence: CASSLLAGGPGEQFF. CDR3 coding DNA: TGCGCCAGCAGCTTGCTAGCGGGAGGGCCGGGTGAGCAGTTCTTC.

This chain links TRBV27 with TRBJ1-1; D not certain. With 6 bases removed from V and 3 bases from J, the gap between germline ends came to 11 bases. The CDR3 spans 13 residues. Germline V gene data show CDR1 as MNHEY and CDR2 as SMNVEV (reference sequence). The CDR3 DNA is TGTGCCAGCAGCCAGAGACAAGACACTGAAGCTTTCTTT. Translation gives CASSQRQDTEAFF.

In DNA form, the CDR3 reads TGTGCCAGTAGTATTGAGTCCTACAATGAGCAGTTCTTC. This translates into CASSIESYNEQFF. V and J are TRBV19 and TRBJ2-1, with D hard to call. CDR3 size: 13 residues. Germline lookup yields CDR1 LNHDA and CDR2 SQIVND (reference sequence). Trimming took off 3 bases at V and 1 base at J, with 4 bases between the two ends.

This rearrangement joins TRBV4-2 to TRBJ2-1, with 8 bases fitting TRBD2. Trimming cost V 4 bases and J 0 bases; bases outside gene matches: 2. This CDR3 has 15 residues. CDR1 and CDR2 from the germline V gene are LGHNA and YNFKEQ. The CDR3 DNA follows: TGTGCCAGCAGCCCTAGCGGGTACTCCTACAATGAGCAGTTCTTC. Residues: CASSPSGYSYNEQFF.

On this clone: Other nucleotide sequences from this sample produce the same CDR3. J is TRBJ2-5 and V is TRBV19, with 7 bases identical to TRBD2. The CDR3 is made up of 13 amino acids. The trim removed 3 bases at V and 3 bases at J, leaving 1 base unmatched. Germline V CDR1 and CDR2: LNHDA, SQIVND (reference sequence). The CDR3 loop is CASSIGGKETQYF. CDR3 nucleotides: TGTGCCAGTAGTATCGGGGGGAAAGAGACCCAGTACTTC.

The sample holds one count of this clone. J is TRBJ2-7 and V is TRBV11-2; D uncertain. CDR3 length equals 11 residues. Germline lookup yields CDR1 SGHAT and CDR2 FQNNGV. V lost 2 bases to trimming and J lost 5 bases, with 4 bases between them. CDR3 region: CASSLRDEQYF. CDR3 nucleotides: TGTGCCAGCAGCTTACGAGACGAGCAGTACTTC.

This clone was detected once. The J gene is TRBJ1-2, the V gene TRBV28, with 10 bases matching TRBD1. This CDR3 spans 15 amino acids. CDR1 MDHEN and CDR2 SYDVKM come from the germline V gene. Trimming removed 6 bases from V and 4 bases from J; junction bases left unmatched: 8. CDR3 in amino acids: CASRTRTGGIYGYTF. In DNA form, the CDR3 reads TGTGCCAGCAGGACTCGGACAGGGGGGATCTATGGCTACACCTTC.

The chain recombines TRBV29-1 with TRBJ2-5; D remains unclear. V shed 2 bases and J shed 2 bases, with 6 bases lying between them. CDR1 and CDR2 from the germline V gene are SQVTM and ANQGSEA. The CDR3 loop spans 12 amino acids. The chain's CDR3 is CSVESRQETQYF. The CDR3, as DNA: TGCAGCGTTGAATCGCGACAAGAGACCCAGTACTTC.